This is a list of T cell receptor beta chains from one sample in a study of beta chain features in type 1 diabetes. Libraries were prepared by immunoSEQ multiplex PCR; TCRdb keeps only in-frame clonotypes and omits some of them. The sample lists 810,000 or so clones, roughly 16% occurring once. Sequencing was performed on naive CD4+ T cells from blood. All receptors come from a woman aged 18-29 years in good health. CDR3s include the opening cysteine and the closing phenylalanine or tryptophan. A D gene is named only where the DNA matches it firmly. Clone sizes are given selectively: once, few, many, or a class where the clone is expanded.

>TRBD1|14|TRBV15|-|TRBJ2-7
TGTGCCACCAGCAGGGGACAGGGCCTGCGAGAGCAGTACTTC
CATSRGQGLREQYF
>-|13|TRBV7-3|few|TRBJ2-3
TGTGCCAGCAGCTTAGCCGGAGCAGATACGCAGTATTTT
CASSLAGADTQYF
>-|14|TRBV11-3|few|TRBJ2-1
TGTGCCAGCAGCTTAGGAGGGGGGAACAATGAGCAGTTCTTC
CASSLGGGNNEQFF
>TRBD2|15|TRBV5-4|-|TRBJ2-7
TGTGCCAGCAGTCAAGCTAGCGGGGCCAGGTTGGAGCAGTACTTC
CASSQASGARLEQYF
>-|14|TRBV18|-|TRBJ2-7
TGTGCCAGCTCCCTGGGACAGCCGGGGGAGGTGCAGTACTTC
CASSLGQPGEVQYF
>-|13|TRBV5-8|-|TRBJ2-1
TGTGCCAGCAGCTTGACGGGGAACAATGAGCAGTTCTTC
CASSLTGNNEQFF
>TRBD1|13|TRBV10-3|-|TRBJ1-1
TGTGCCATCTCGACAGGGACGAACACTGAAGCTTTCTTT
CAISTGTNTEAFF
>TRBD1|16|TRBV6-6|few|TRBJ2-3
TGTGCCAGCAGTCCGGGACAGCATTGGCGCACAGATACGCAGTATTTT
CASSPGQHWRTDTQYF
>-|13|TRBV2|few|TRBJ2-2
TGTGCCAGCAGTGAAGTTAACACCGGGGAGCTGTTTTTT
CASSEVNTGELFF
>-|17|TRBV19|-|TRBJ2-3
TGTGCCAGTAGTATAGACCAAACAGGATCGAACACAGATACGCAGTATTTT
CASSIDQTGSNTDTQYF
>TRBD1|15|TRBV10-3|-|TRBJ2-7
TGTGCCATCAGTAATGAGGGGACAGGTGTCTACGAGCAGTACTTC
CAISNEGTGVYEQYF
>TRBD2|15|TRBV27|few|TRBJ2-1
TGTGCCAGCAGTTTATTACTAGCGGGAGGGTATGAGCAGTTCTTC
CASSLLLAGGYEQFF